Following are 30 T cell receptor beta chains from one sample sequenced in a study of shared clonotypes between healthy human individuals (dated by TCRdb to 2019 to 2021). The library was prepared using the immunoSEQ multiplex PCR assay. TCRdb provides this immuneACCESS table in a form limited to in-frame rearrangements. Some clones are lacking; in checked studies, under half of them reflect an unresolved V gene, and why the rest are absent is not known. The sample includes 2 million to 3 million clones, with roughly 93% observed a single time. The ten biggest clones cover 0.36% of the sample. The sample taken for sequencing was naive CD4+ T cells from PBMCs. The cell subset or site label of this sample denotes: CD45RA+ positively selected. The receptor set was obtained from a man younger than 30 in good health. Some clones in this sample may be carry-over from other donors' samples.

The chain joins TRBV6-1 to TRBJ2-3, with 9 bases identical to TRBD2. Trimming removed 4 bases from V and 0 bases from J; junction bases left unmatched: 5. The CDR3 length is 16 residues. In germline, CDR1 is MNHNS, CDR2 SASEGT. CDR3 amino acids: CASSGTSGLSTDTQYF. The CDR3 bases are TGTGCCAGCAGTGGCACTAGCGGGCTAAGCACAGATACGCAGTATTTT.

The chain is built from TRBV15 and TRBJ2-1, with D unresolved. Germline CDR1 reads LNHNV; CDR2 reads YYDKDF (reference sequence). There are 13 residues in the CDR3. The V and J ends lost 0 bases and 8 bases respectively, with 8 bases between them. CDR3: CATSRDRMHEQFF. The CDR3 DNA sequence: TGTGCCACCAGCAGAGATAGGATGCATGAGCAGTTCTTC.

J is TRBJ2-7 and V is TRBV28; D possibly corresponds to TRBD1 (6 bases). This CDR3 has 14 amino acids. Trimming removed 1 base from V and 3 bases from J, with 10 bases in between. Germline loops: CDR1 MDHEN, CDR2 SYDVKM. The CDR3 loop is CASSLSGAYYEQYF. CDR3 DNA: TGTGCCAGCAGTTTATCAGGGGCCTACTACGAGCAGTACTTC.

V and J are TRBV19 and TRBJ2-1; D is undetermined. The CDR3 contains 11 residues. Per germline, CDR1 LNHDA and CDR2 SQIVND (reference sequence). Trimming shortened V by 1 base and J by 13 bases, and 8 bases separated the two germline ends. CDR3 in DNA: TGTGCCAGTAGTATAGCACTAAAACAGTTCTTC. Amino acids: CASSIALKQFF.

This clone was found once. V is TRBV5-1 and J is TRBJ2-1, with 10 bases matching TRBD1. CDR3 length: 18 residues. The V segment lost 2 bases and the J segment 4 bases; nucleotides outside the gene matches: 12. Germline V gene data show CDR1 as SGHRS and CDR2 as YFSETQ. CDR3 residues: CASSFLPLTGGLYNEQFF. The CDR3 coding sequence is TGCGCCAGCAGCTTCCTACCTCTGACAGGGGGCTTGTACAATGAGCAGTTCTTC.

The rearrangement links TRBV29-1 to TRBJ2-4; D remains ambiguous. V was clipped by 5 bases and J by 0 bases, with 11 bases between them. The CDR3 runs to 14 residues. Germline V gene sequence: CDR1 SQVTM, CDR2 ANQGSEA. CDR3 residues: CSVSSRLAKNIQYF. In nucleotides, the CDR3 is TGCAGCGTTTCCTCAAGACTAGCCAAAAACATTCAGTACTTC.

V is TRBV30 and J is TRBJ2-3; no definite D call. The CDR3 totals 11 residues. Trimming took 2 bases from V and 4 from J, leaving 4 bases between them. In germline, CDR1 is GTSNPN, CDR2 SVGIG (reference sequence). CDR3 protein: CAWSFSDTQYF. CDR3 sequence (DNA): TGTGCCTGGAGTTTCTCAGATACGCAGTATTTT. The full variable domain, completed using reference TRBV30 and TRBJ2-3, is SQTIHQWPATLVQPVGSPLSLECTVEGTSNPNLYWYRQAAGRGLQLLFYSVGIGQISSEVPQNLSASRPQDRQFILSSKKLLLSDSGFYLCAWSFSDTQYFGPGTRLTVL.

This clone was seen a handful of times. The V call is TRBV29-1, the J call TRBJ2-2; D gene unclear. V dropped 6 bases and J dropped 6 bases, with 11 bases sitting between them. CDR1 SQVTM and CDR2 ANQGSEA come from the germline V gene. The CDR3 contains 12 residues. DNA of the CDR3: TGCAGCGTCGGCCAACACTCCGGGGAGCTGTTTTTT. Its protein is CSVGQHSGELFF.

The CDR3 bases are TGTGCCAGCAGTCAGGACAGGTTACCCCTCACTGTC. Protein product: CASSQDRLPLTV. The chain has TRBV2 and TRBJ2-7, with 7 nucleotides matching TRBD1. Germline CDR1 SNHLY, CDR2 FYNNEI. CDR3 size: 12 residues.

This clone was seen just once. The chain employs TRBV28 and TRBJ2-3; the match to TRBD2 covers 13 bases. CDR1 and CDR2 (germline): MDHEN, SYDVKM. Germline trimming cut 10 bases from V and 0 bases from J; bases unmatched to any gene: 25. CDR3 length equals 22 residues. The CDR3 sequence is CAINPGQPYGTSGKTSTDTQYF. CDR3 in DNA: TGTGCCATCAACCCGGGACAGCCGTACGGGACTAGCGGGAAAACCAGCACAGATACGCAGTATTTT.

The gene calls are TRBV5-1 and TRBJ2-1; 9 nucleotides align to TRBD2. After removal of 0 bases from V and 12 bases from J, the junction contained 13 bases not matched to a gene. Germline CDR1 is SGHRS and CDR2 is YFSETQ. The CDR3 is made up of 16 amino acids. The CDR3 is CASSLVVNSGSRAQFF. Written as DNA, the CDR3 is TGCGCCAGCAGCTTGGTGGTTAATAGCGGGAGTAGGGCGCAGTTCTTC.

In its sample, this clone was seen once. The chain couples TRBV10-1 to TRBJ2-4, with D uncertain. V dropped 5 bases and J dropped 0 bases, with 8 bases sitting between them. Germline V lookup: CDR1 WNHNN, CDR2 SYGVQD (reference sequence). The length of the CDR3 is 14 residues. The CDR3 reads CASSQILAKNIQYF. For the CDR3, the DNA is TGCGCCAGCAGTCAAATTTTAGCCAAAAACATTCAGTACTTC.

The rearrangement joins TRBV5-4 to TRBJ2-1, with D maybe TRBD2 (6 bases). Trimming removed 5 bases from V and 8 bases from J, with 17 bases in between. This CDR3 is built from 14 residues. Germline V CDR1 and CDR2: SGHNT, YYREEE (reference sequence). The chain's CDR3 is CASSPGSGADEQFF. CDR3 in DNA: TGTGCCAGCAGTCCCGGGTCGGGAGCTGATGAGCAGTTCTTC.

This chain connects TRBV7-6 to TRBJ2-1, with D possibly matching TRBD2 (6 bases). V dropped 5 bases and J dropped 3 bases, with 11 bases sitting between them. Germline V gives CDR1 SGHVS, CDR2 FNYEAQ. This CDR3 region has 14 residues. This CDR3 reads CASSRGADYNEQFF. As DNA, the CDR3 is TGTGCCAGCAGCCGCGGGGCCGACTACAATGAGCAGTTCTTC.

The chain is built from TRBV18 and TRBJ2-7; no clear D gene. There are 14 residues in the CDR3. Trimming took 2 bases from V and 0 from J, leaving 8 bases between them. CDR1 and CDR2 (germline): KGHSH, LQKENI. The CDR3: CASSPNRVSYEQYF. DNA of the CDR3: TGTGCCAGCTCACCAAATCGGGTCTCCTACGAGCAGTACTTC.

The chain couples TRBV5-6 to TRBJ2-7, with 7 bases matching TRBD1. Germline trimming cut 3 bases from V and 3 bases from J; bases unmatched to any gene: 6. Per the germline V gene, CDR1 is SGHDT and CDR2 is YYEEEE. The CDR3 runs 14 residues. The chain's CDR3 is CASSSTGRNYEQYF. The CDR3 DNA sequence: TGTGCCAGCAGCTCGACAGGGCGGAACTACGAGCAGTACTTC.

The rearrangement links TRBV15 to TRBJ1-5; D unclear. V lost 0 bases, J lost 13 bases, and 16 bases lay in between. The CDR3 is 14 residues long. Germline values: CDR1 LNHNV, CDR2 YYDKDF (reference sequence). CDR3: CATSREGSWSRQHF. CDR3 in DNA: TGTGCCACCAGCAGAGAGGGCAGCTGGTCGAGACAGCATTTT.

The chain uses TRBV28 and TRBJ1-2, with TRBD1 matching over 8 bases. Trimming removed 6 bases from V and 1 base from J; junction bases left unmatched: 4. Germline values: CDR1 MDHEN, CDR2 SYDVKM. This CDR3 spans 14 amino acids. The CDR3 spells CASRLQGDNYGYTF. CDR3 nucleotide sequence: TGTGCCAGCAGGTTACAGGGGGATAACTATGGCTACACCTTC.

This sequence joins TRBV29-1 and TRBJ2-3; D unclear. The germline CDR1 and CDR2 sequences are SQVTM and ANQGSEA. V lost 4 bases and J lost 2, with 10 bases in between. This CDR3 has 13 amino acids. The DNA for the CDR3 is TGCAGCGTTGGCGTCAGGTCCACAGATACGCAGTATTTT. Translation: CSVGVRSTDTQYF.

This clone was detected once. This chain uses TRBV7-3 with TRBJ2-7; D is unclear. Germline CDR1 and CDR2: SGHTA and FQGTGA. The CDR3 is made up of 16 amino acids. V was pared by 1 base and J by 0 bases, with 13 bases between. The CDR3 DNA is TGTGCCAGCAGCTTAAGTCCCCAGGCCGGCTCCTACGAGCAGTACTTC. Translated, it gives CASSLSPQAGSYEQYF. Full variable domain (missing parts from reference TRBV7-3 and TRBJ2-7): GAGVSQTPSNKVTEKGKYVELRCDPISGHTALYWYRQSLGQGPEFLIYFQGTGAADDSGLPNDRFFAVRPEGSVSTLKIQRTERGDSAVYLCASSLSPQAGSYEQYFGPGTRLTVT.

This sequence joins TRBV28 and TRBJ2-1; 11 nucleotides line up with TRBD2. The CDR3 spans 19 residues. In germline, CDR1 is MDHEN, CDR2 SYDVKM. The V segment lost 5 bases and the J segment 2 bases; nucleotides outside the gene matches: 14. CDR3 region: CASSERDSGRANPYNEQFF. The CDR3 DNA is TGTGCCAGCAGTGAGCGTGATAGCGGGAGGGCCAATCCCTACAATGAGCAGTTCTTC.

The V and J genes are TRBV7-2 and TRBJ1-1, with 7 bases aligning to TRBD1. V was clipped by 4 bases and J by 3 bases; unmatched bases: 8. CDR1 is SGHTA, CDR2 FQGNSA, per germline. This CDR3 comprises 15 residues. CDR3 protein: CASSSMTGSYTEAFF. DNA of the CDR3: TGTGCCAGCAGCTCTATGACAGGGAGCTACACTGAAGCTTTCTTT.

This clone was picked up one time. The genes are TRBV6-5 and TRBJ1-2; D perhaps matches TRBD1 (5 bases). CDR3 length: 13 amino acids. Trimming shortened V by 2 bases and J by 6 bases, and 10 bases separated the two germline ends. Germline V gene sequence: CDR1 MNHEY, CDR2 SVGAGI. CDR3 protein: CASSYGRENGYTF. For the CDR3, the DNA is TGTGCCAGCAGTTACGGCAGGGAGAATGGCTACACCTTC.

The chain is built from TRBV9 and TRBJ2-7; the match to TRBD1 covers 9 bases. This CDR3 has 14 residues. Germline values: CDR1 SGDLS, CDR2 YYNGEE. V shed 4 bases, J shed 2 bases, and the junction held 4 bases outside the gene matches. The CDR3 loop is CASSQDRGTYEQYF. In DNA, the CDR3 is TGTGCCAGCAGCCAGGACAGGGGCACCTACGAGCAGTACTTC.

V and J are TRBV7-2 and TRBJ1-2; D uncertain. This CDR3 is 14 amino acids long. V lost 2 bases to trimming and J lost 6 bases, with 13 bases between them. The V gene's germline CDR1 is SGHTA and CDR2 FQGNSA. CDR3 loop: CASSLQPRGNGYTF. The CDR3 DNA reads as TGTGCCAGCAGCTTACAGCCACGCGGTAATGGCTACACCTTC.

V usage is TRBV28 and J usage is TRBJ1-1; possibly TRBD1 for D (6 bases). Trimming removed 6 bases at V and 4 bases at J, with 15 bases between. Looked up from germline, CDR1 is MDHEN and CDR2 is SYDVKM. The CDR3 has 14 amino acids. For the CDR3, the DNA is TGTGCCAGCAGCGGGGGGGGGCTGGGCACTGAAGCTTTCTTT. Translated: CASSGGGLGTEAFF.

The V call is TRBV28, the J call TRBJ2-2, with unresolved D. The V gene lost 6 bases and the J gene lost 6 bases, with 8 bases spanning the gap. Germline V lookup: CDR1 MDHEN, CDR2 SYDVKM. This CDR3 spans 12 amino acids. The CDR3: CASRPQAGELFF. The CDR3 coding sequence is TGTGCCAGCAGACCACAAGCCGGGGAGCTGTTTTTT.

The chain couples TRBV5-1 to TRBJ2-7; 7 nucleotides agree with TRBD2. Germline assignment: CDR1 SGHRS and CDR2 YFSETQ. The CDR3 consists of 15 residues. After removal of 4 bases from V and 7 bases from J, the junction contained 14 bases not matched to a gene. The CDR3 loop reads CASSPPPGRESEQYF. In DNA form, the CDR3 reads TGCGCCAGCAGCCCCCCCCCGGGGCGGGAGTCGGAGCAGTACTTC.

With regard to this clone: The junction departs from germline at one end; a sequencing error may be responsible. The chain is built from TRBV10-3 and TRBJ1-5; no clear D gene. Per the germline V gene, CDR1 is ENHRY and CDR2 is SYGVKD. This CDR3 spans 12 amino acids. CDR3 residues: CAIGESDQPQHF. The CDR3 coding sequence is TGTGCCATCGGTGAGTCGGATCAGCCCCAGCATTTT.

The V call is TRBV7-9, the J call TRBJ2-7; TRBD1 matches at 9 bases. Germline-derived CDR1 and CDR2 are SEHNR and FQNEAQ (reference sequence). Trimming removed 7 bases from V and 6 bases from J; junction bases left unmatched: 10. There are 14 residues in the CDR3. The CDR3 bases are TGTGCCAGCACCCCGGGACAGGGATGGGTCGAGCAGTACTTC. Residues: CASTPGQGWVEQYF.